These T cell receptor beta chains were read from a single sample in a study of CD8 T cells in ankylosing spondylitis. TCRdb passed the 5' RACE reads through MiXCR, listing each CDR3 protein once. The sample shows 450,000 to 550,000 distinct CDR3 sequences, approximately 5.3% of them seen only once. Sequenced input: blood, either unsorted or a sorted T cell fraction (not recorded which). Every receptor here comes from a male donor with ankylosing spondylitis. The conserved cysteine and the conserved F or W are not part of the CDR3 here. Each record gives: J gene, V gene, CDR3 protein.

>TRBJ2-7|TRBV27
ASSFIGNEQY
>TRBJ2-7|TRBV20-1
SARDPRGSSYEQY
>TRBJ2-3|TRBV9
ASSVGPGASTDTQY
>TRBJ2-7|TRBV18
ASSPSAGSYEQY
>TRBJ2-2|TRBV9
ASSVAGQSTGELF
>TRBJ1-2|TRBV12-3/TRBV12-4
ASALAGLSYGYT
>TRBJ1-1|TRBV20-1
SAKGMDRGDTEAF
>TRBJ2-7|TRBV6-5
ASSYGYPGQGNMVQY
>TRBJ1-1|TRBV29-1
SVEGYSDREAF
>TRBJ1-2|TRBV27
ASRGTGRDNYGYT
>TRBJ2-7|TRBV12-3/TRBV12-4
ASKGQNLYEQY
>TRBJ2-1|TRBV11-2
ASSRTFDRVEFWNEQF
>TRBJ1-1|TRBV5-1
ASSLERGRAKAF
>TRBJ1-2|TRBV4-3
ASSLSLDGGLHGYT
>TRBJ2-7|TRBV20-1
SARWTGSPYEQY
>TRBJ1-6|TRBV7-9
ASSPDSSYNSPLH
>TRBJ2-3|TRBV2
ASSTRQGASTDTQY
>TRBJ1-2|TRBV28
ASDSSNYGYT
>TRBJ1-2|TRBV29-1
SVAELNGYT
>TRBJ1-5|TRBV7-3
ASSWTADQPQH
>TRBJ2-7|TRBV5-1
ASSLSDVAYEQY
>TRBJ2-4|TRBV20-1
SARDHFLAKNIQY
>TRBJ2-5|TRBV7-6
ASSYGLAAQETQY
>TRBJ2-7|TRBV5-6
ASSLAFGEYEQY
>TRBJ1-1|TRBV6-5
ASSHPRDREKLNTEAF
>TRBJ2-5|TRBV20-1
SAKVPGLALWETQY
>TRBJ1-2|TRBV6-5
ASSSNLGQLLNYGYT
>TRBJ2-7|TRBV5-1
ASSRVAGTGEQY
>TRBJ1-6|TRBV6-1
ASGTELENSPLH
>TRBJ1-2|TRBV12-3/TRBV12-4
ASSPRIVSYGYT
>TRBJ2-3|TRBV28
ASSPGASGEITDTQY
>TRBJ1-5|TRBV12-3/TRBV12-4
ASSLSRGLVQPQH
>TRBJ2-6|TRBV7-6
ASSLAVGVTGANVLT
>TRBJ1-1|TRBV7-9
ASSLVLSTEAF
>TRBJ2-5|TRBV5-1
ASSHRDPQETQY
>TRBJ2-1|TRBV20-1
SLYLRGEQF
>TRBJ1-3|TRBV6-1
ASEGSGYSSGNTIY
>TRBJ2-3|TRBV4-3
ASSHKTGEGDTQY
>TRBJ2-3|TRBV27
ASRLAGAPTDTQY
>TRBJ2-1|TRBV13
ASKDGRDNEQF
>TRBJ2-1|TRBV7-2
ASSLSAWLAGYNEQF
>TRBJ1-2|TRBV19
ASNKGQLYGYT
>TRBJ2-1|TRBV20-1
SGLGDRGLYDEQF
>TRBJ2-7|TRBV20-1
SAHRDSSYEQY
>TRBJ2-2|TRBV7-9
ASSQRTAPNTGELF